These 17 T cell receptor beta chains were sequenced from one sample in a study of regulatory T cells in long-lasting Graves disease. Time point here: newly diagnosed GD, antithyroid drugs for less than 3 months. From RNA extracted from PBMCs, the TCR library was made. Arm-PCR with iRepertoire HTBI primers amplified the CDR3 regions for these TCR beta libraries. TCRdb fed the multiplex PCR reads into MiXCR, producing one record per CDR3 protein. The table has fewer than 650,000 distinct CDR3 sequences, roughly 15% seen once. This same sample was also part of a study on T cells in Graves' hyperthyroidism and ophthalmopathy.

The sequencing here drew on peripheral blood mononuclear cells (PBMCs), taken at new diagnosis, from a patient treated with antithyroid drugs. These receptors all stem from a woman aged 25 to 39 with Graves disease.

This clonotype was recorded many times. The chain combines TRBV6-1 with TRBJ2-7; D unresolved. Trimming removed 6 bases at V and 4 bases at J, with 7 bases between. Germline CDR1 and CDR2: MNHNS and SASEGT. The CDR3 spans 11 residues. The DNA for the CDR3 is TGTGCCAGCAGCACCTATTACGAGCAGTACTTC. Translating it yields CASSTYYEQYF.

V usage is TRBV5-1 and J usage is TRBJ2-2, with 12 bases matching TRBD2. This CDR3 has 14 residues. Germline CDR1 is SGHRS and CDR2 is YFSETQ. V shed 4 bases, J shed 6 bases, and the junction held 1 base outside the gene matches. In DNA, the CDR3 is TGCGCCAGCAGCCGACTAGCGGGAGCCGGGGAGCTGTTTTTT. Amino acids: CASSRLAGAGELFF.

This sequence joins TRBV6-1 and TRBJ1-5; unclear D gene. CDR1 and CDR2 (germline): MNHNS, SASEGT. V was trimmed by 6 bases and J by 5 bases, leaving 14 bases between them. This CDR3 contains 14 residues. Written as DNA, the CDR3 is TGTGCCAGCAGCCACGTGGAGTTGTATCAGCCCCAGCATTTT. Translating it yields CASSHVELYQPQHF.

This chain links TRBV20-1 with TRBJ2-7; tentatively, D is TRBD2 (6 bases). The CDR3 extends over 17 amino acids. CDR1 and CDR2 from the germline V gene are DFQATT and SNEGSKA (reference sequence). V was shortened by 6 bases and J by 7 bases, with 31 bases between the two germline ends. CDR3 residues: CSARPSLITSQREEQYF. The CDR3 region has the DNA TGCAGTGCGCGCCCGAGCTTAATTACTAGCCAAAGGGAGGAGCAGTACTTC.

The sample holds many counts of this clonotype. V and J are TRBV28 and TRBJ2-5, with a possible D match to TRBD1 (5 bases). There are 16 residues in the CDR3. V was shortened by 11 bases and J by 5 bases, with 27 bases between the two germline ends. In germline, CDR1 is MDHEN, CDR2 SYDVKM. CDR3 sequence: CAHNGNRAQGKETQYF. In DNA form, the CDR3 reads TGTGCCCACAACGGCAACCGGGCCCAGGGAAAGGAGACCCAGTACTTC. Full variable domain (rest looked up from reference TRBV28 and TRBJ2-5): DVKVTQSSRYLVKRTGEKVFLECVQDMDHENMFWYRQDPGLGLRLIYFSYDVKMKEKGDIPEGYSVSREKKERFSLILESASTNQTSMYLCAHNGNRAQGKETQYFGPGTRLLVL.

This clonotype was found many times. The chain employs TRBV2 and TRBJ1-3; D is unresolved. The CDR3 length is 13 residues. Germline values: CDR1 SNHLY, CDR2 FYNNEI. Trimming cost V 6 bases and J 0 bases, with 6 bases left between them. The CDR3 region is CASRTNSGNTIYF. CDR3 DNA: TGTGCCAGCAGGACAAACTCTGGAAACACCATATATTTT.

This clonotype has only a few counts. The chain couples TRBV28 to TRBJ1-3; 7 bases line up with TRBD1. Germline CDR1 reads MDHEN; CDR2 reads SYDVKM. The junction had 11 bases not matched to a gene; V was cut back by 6 bases and J by 0 bases. The CDR3 totals 17 residues. The CDR3 sequence: CASSSKNRGISGNTIYF. CDR3 coding DNA: TGTGCCAGCAGCAGTAAGAACAGGGGCATCTCTGGAAACACCATATATTTT.

This clonotype was picked up many times. The chain links TRBV28 to TRBJ2-1, with no clear D. The CDR3 is made up of 15 amino acids. Germline CDR1 MDHEN, CDR2 SYDVKM. The ends were cut back, 4 bases at V and 5 bases at J, with 15 bases in the middle. The CDR3 nucleotides read TGTGCCAGCAGTTCTCCAGGATCTTTGGACAATGAGCAGTTCTTC. Protein product: CASSSPGSLDNEQFF.

This clonotype was seen many times. The V and J genes are TRBV7-9 and TRBJ2-3; TRBD2 might be the D (6 bases). Germline V gives CDR1 SEHNR, CDR2 FQNEAQ (reference sequence). This CDR3 has 14 residues. Trimming removed 2 bases from V and 5 bases from J, with 11 bases in between. The CDR3 loop is CASSLIGSQDTQYF. The CDR3, as DNA: TGTGCCAGCAGCTTAATCGGGAGCCAAGATACGCAGTATTTT.

The V call is TRBV5-5, the J call TRBJ2-7, with TRBD1 matching 9 bases. CDR1 SGHKS and CDR2 YYEKEE come from the germline V gene (reference sequence). V dropped 2 bases and J dropped 2; count of bases not matched to a gene: 5. This CDR3 region has 15 residues. CDR3 amino acids: CASSFGQGTAYEQYF. CDR3 nucleotides: TGTGCCAGCAGCTTCGGACAGGGGACCGCCTACGAGCAGTACTTC. The full variable domain, completed using reference TRBV5-5 and TRBJ2-7, is DAGVTQSPTHLIKTRGQQVTLRCSPISGHKSVSWYQQVLGQGPQFIFQYYEKEERGRGNFPDRFSARQFPNYSSELNVNALLLGDSALYLCASSFGQGTAYEQYFGPGTRLTVT.

The chain couples TRBV27 to TRBJ2-1; 11 nucleotides align to TRBD1. This CDR3 is built from 15 residues. V lost 5 bases to trimming and J lost 6 bases; unmatched junction nucleotides: 6. Germline lookup yields CDR1 MNHEY and CDR2 SMNVEV (reference sequence). The CDR3 DNA reads as TGTGCCAGCAGTCCGGGGACAGGGGGGCGCAATGAGCAGTTCTTC. The encoded protein is CASSPGTGGRNEQFF.

The chain uses TRBV18 and TRBJ2-7, with 8 bases aligning to TRBD1. The CDR3 loop spans 17 amino acids. In germline, CDR1 is KGHSH, CDR2 LQKENI. V lost 3 bases, J lost 3 bases, and 13 bases stayed unmatched. The CDR3 protein is CASSPGSLAGGGYEQYF. The CDR3 nucleotides are TGTGCCAGCTCACCTGGGTCGCTTGCAGGGGGCGGCTACGAGCAGTACTTC.

This clonotype was seen only a few times. The gene calls are TRBV20-1 and TRBJ1-2; 7 nucleotides match TRBD1. Germline CDR1 reads DFQATT; CDR2 reads SNEGSKA (reference sequence). CDR3 length: 16 residues. The ends lost 6 bases at V and 8 bases at J; junction bases unmatched: 21. This CDR3 is CSADGRKPDRVDGYTF. The DNA of the CDR3 is TGCAGTGCCGATGGACGGAAACCCGACAGGGTGGACGGCTACACCTTC.

V is TRBV3-1 and J is TRBJ1-3, with a possible D match to TRBD1 (5 bases). Looked up from germline, CDR1 is LGHDT and CDR2 is YNNKEL (reference sequence). The CDR3 covers 16 residues. The CDR3 region has the DNA TGTGGGACAAAATCCGGAGGGCACAACTCTGGAAACACCATATATTTT. This encodes CGTKSGGHNSGNTIYF.

The V call is TRBV6-1, the J call TRBJ2-7, with D hard to call. The CDR3 has 14 amino acids. V lost 6 bases and J 0 bases, leaving 12 bases between the germline ends. CDR1 MNHNS and CDR2 SASEGT come from the germline V gene. The CDR3 region has the DNA TGTGCCAGCAGGGGATTACGGAGCTCCTACGAGCAGTACTTC. Translated, it gives CASRGLRSSYEQYF.

The chain is built from TRBV5-1 and TRBJ2-2; D uncertain. The V gene's germline CDR1 is SGHRS and CDR2 YFSETQ. The CDR3 extends over 15 amino acids. Trimming pared 5 bases from V and 1 base from J, leaving 12 bases between. The CDR3 loop is CASSDKRQNTGELFF. In nucleotides, the CDR3 is TGCGCCAGCAGTGACAAGAGACAGAACACCGGGGAGCTGTTTTTT.

This chain uses TRBV7-9 with TRBJ2-4; possibly TRBD1 for D (6 bases). Between the trimmed V and J ends, which lost 3 bases and 12 bases, there was a span of 18 bases. Germline V CDR1 and CDR2: SEHNR, FQNEAQ (reference sequence). The CDR3 has 14 amino acids. The CDR3 is CASSLGDIPRDQYF. Here the CDR3 DNA reads TGTGCCAGCAGCTTGGGGGACATCCCGAGAGATCAGTACTTC.